The rows below give T cell receptor beta chains drawn from one sample of a study of blood T cell repertoires in COVID-19. Assay: immunoSEQ multiplex PCR; the TCRdb copy retains only in-frame clones and omits some. This sample has over 110,000 clones; 88% occur once, and the top ten carry roughly 1.6%. The sequenced material came from peripheral blood. These receptors were obtained from a woman aged 45-59 years with acute or convalescent COVID-19. The CDR3 runs from the conserved cysteine through the conserved F or W. A D gene is named only where the DNA matches it firmly. Clone size is shown for a subset of rows, as once, few, many or a class of expanded clone.

J,V,D,size,DNA,CDR3
TRBJ2-4,TRBV5-1,-,once,TGCGCCAGCAGCTTGGCCACTCACAGGGAAAACATTCAGTACTTC,CASSLATHRENIQYF
TRBJ2-1,TRBV11-3,TRBD2,-,TGTGCCAGCAGCAACGCGGGGGGGAGGGCCGTGGGCTACAATGAGCAGTTCTTC,CASSNAGGRAVGYNEQFF
TRBJ2-1,TRBV5-6,TRBD1,-,TGTGCCAGCAGCTTAAACCGGGACAGTAGATACAATGAGCAGTTCTTC,CASSLNRDSRYNEQFF
TRBJ2-1,TRBV11-3,-,-,TGTGCCAGCAGCCTCGGAGGCCCCTACAATGAGCAGTTCTTC,CASSLGGPYNEQFF
TRBJ1-5,TRBV19,TRBD1,-,TGTGCCTCAGAAGGGCAGGGGGCAAGTCAGCCCCAGCATTTT,CASEGQGASQPQHF
TRBJ2-1,TRBV6-4,-,once,TGTGCCAGCAGTGAGGCGGGCCCAAGCTCCTACAATGAGCAGTTCTTC,CASSEAGPSSYNEQFF
TRBJ2-2,TRBV11-2,-,-,TGTGCCAGCAGCATTCCAGGGGCGAACACCGGGGAGCTGTTTTTT,CASSIPGANTGELFF
TRBJ2-2,TRBV5-1,TRBD1,-,TGCGCCAGCAGCTTACAGGGGGCGGGCACCGGGGAGCTGTTTTTT,CASSLQGAGTGELFF
TRBJ2-3,TRBV6-5,TRBD1,-,TGTGCCAGCAGCCGGGACAGGGTCACAGATACGCAGTATTTT,CASSRDRVTDTQYF
TRBJ1-2,TRBV6-5,-,-,TGTGCCAGCCGGGGCGGGGTGGGGAACTATGGCTACACCTTC,CASRGGVGNYGYTF